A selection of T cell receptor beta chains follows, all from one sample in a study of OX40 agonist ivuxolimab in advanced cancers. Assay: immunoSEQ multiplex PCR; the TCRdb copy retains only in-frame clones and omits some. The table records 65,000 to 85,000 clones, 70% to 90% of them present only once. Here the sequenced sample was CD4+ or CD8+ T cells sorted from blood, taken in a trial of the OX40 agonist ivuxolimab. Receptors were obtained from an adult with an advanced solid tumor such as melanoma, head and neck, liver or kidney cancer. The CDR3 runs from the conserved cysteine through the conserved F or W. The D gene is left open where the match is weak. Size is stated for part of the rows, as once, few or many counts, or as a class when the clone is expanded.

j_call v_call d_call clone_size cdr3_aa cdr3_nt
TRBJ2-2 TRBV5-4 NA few CASSPWGANTGELFF TGTGCCAGCAGCCCGTGGGGCGCGAACACCGGGGAGCTGTTTTTT
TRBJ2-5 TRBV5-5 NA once CASSLRGEVVGETQYF TGTGCCAGCAGCTTGCGTGGTGAGGTGGTCGGCGAGACCCAGTACTTC
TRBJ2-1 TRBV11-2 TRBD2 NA CASSRLAGGNNEQFF TGTGCCAGCAGCCGTCTAGCGGGGGGAAACAATGAGCAGTTCTTC
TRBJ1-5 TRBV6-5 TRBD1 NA CASSRDRGQDQPQHF TGTGCCAGCAGCCGGGACAGGGGGCAAGATCAGCCCCAGCATTTT
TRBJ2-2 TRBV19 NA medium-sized CASMGGSNTGELFF TGTGCCAGTATGGGAGGTTCGAACACCGGGGAGCTGTTTTTT
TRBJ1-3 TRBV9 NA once CASSVEGGSGNTIYF TGTGCCAGCAGCGTAGAGGGGGGTTCTGGAAACACCATATATTTT
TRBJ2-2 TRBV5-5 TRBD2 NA CASSLNMKGLVYGELFF TGTGCCAGCAGCTTAAATATGAAGGGACTAGTCTATGGGGAGCTGTTTTTT
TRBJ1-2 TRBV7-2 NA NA CASSLRQAQGYTF TGTGCCAGCAGCTTAAGGCAGGCCCAGGGGTACACCTTC
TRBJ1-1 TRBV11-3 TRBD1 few CASSSGQGASTEAFF TGTGCCAGCAGCTCCGGACAGGGGGCTTCGACTGAAGCTTTCTTT
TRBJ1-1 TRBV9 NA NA CASSPRGGMNTEAFF TGTGCCAGCAGCCCACGGGGGGGTATGAACACTGAAGCTTTCTTT
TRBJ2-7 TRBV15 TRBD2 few CATSYRREGPYEQYF TGTGCCACCAGCTACCGTAGGGAGGGCCCCTACGAGCAGTACTTC
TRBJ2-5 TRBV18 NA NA CASSPRQQETQYF TGTGCCAGCTCACCACGACAGCAAGAGACCCAGTACTTC
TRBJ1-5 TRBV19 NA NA CASSMAGVSNQPQHF TGTGCCAGTAGTATGGCGGGTGTTAGCAATCAGCCCCAGCATTTT
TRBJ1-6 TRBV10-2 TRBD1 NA CASRKQGGYNSPLHF TGCGCCAGCAGAAAACAGGGGGGGTATAATTCACCCCTCCACTTT
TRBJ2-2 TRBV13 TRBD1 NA CASSLGQQGIGELFF TGTGCCAGCAGCTTAGGGCAACAGGGGATCGGGGAGCTGTTTTTT
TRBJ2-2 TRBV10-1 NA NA CASSEFKGRNTGELFF TGCGCCAGCAGTGAGTTTAAAGGGAGAAACACCGGGGAGCTGTTTTTT
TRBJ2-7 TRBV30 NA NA CAWSFGGRQTYEQYF TGTGCCTGGAGTTTTGGGGGGCGGCAAACCTACGAGCAGTACTTC
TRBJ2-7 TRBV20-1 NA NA CSALTPTEQYF TGCAGTGCTCTAACGCCGACCGAGCAGTACTTC
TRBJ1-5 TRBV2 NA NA CASSGQASNQPQHF TGTGCCAGCAGTGGGCAAGCTAGCAATCAGCCCCAGCATTTT
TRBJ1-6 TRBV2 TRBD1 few CASSGTGLMGPLHF TGTGCCAGCAGTGGGACAGGCCTAATGGGACCCCTCCACTTT
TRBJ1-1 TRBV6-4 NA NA CANTCPAKGRVNTEAFF TGTGCCAATACTTGTCCAGCAAAGGGCAGAGTGAACACTGAAGCTTTCTTT
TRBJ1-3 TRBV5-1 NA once CASSLGPEKGNTIYF TGCGCCAGCAGCCTCGGCCCGGAGAAAGGAAACACCATATATTTT
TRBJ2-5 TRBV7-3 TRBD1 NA CASSSGGSETQYF TGTGCCAGCAGCTCAGGGGGTTCAGAGACCCAGTACTTC
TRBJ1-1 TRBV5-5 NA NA CASSWGQNTEAFF TGTGCCAGCAGCTGGGGACAGAACACTGAAGCTTTCTTT
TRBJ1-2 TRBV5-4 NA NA CASSADRSNYGYTF TGTGCCAGCAGCGCCGACAGATCTAACTATGGCTACACCTTC
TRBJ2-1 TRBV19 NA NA CASSMSGSYNEQFF TGTGCCAGTAGTATGTCAGGGTCCTACAATGAGCAGTTCTTC
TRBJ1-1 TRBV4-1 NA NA CASSQVRGVTEAFF TGCGCCAGCAGCCAAGTTAGGGGGGTCACTGAAGCTTTCTTT
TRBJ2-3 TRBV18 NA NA CASSSSSPGWSTDTQYF TGTGCCAGCTCTTCCTCCTCACCAGGGTGGAGCACAGATACGCAGTATTTT
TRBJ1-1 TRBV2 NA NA CASEREGEGTEAFF TGTGCCAGCGAACGAGAGGGGGAAGGCACTGAAGCTTTCTTT
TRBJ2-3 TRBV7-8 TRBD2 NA CASSSWTSGASTDTQYF TGTGCCAGCAGCTCCTGGACTAGCGGGGCTAGCACAGATACGCAGTATTTT
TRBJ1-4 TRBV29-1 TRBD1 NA CSVEIGTGVGKLFF TGCAGCGTTGAAATCGGGACAGGGGTCGGAAAACTGTTTTTT
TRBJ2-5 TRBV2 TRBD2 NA CASSDWGGRVKETQYF TGTGCCAGCAGTGATTGGGGGGGGAGAGTCAAGGAGACCCAGTACTTC
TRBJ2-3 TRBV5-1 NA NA CASRPGFQGGYTQYF TGCGCCAGCAGGCCTGGGTTTCAAGGGGGTTATACGCAGTATTTT
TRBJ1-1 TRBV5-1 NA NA CASSLSYSVEKAFF TGCGCCAGCAGCTTGTCTTACAGCGTGGAGAAAGCTTTCTTT
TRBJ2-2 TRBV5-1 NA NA CASSLDSPNTGELFF TGCGCCAGCAGCTTGGACAGCCCGAACACCGGGGAGCTGTTTTTT
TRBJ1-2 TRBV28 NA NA CASSSTGEGYTF TGTGCCAGCAGTTCGACAGGTGAAGGCTACACCTTC
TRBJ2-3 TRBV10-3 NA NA CAISESTAGGVTDTQYF TGTGCCATCAGTGAGTCAACCGCGGGCGGGGTCACAGATACGCAGTATTTT
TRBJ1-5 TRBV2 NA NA CASSEEGRGSGQPQHF TGTGCCAGCAGTGAAGAGGGCAGGGGTTCAGGTCAGCCCCAGCATTTT
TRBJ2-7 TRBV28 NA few CASSSLWEQYF TGTGCCAGCAGTTCGTTGTGGGAGCAGTACTTC
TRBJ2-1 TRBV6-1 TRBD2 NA CASSEARRGGRWEYNEQFF TGTGCCAGCAGTGAAGCGCGGCGGGGGGGCCGATGGGAATACAATGAGCAGTTCTTC
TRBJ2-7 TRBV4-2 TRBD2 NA CASSQDLGGGSYEQYF TGTGCCAGCAGCCAAGATCTGGGCGGGGGCTCCTACGAGCAGTACTTC
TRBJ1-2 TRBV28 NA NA CASSLSWGGGYTF TGTGCCAGCAGTTTATCCTGGGGAGGAGGCTACACCTTC
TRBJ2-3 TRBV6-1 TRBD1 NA CASGTGDFSTDTQYF TGTGCCTCAGGGACAGGGGACTTTAGCACAGATACGCAGTATTTT
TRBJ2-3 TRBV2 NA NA CASSDRWGPRTDTQYF TGTGCCAGCAGTGATCGATGGGGGCCTCGCACAGATACGCAGTATTTT
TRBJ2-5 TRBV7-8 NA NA CASSLAEQYQETQYF TGTGCCAGCAGCTTAGCCGAACAGTACCAAGAGACCCAGTACTTC
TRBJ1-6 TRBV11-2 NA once CASSSAAGWISPLHF TGTGCCAGCAGCTCGGCAGCTGGTTGGATTTCACCCCTCCACTTT
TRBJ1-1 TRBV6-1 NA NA CASSEAGVGAFF TGTGCCAGCAGTGAAGCGGGGGTGGGAGCTTTCTTT
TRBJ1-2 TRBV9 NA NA CASSVESRSYGYTF TGTGCCAGCAGCGTAGAATCCCGGAGCTATGGCTACACCTTC
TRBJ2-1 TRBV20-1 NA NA CSATGTYEQFF TGCAGTGCTACCGGGACCTATGAGCAGTTCTTC
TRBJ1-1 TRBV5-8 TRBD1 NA CASTWDRDTEAFF TGTGCCAGCACCTGGGACAGGGACACTGAAGCTTTCTTT
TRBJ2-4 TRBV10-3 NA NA CAISEGGWDIQYF TGTGCCATCAGTGAGGGAGGGTGGGACATTCAGTACTTC
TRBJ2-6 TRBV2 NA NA CASSLHLSSGANVLTF TGTGCCAGCAGTCTCCACCTGAGCTCTGGGGCCAACGTCCTGACTTTC
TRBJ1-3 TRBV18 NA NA CASSPQSWAGSGNTIYF TGTGCCAGCTCACCACAGAGTTGGGCAGGTTCTGGAAACACCATATATTTT
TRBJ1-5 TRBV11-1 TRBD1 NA CASSPTGSGQPQHF TGTGCCAGCAGCCCGACAGGGTCGGGGCAGCCCCAGCATTTT